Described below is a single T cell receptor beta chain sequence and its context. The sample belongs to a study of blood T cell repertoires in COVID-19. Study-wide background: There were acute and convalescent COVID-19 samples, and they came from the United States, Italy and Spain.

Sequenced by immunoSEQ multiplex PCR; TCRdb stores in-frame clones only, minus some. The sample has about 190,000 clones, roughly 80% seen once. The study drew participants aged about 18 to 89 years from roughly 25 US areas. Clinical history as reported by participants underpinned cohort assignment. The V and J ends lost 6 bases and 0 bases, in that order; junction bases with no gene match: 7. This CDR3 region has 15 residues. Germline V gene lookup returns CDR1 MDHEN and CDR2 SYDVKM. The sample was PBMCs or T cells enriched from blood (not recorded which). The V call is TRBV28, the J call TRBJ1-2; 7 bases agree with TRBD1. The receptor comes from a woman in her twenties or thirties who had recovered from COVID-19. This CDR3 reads CASRPQGDTNYGYTF. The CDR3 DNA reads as TGTGCCAGCAGGCCTCAGGGGGACACTAACTATGGCTACACCTTC.